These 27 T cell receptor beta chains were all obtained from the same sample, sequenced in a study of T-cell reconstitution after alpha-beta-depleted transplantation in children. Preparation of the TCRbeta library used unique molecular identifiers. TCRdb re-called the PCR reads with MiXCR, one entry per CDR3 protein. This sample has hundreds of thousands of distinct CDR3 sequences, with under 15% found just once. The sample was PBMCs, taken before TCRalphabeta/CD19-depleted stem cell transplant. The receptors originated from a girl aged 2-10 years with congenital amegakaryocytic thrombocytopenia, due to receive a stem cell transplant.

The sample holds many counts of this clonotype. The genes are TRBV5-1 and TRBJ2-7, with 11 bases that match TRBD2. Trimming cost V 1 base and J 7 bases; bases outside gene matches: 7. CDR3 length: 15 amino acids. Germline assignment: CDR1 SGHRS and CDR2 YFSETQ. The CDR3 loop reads CASSLLTSGSREQYF. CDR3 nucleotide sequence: TGCGCCAGCAGCTTGTTAACTAGCGGGAGTCGAGAGCAGTACTTC.

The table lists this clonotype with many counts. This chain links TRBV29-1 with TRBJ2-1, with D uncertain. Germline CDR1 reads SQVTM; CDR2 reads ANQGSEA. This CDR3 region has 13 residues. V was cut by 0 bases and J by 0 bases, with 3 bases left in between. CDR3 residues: CSVEEFSYNEQFF. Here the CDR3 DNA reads TGCAGCGTTGAAGAGTTCTCCTACAATGAGCAGTTCTTC.

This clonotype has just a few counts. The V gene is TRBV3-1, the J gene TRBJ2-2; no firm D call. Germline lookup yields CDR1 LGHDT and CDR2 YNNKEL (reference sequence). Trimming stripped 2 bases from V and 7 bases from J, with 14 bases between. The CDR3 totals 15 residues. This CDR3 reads CASSQLIGSGGELFF. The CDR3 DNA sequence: TGTGCCAGCAGCCAATTGATCGGGTCGGGCGGGGAGCTGTTTTTT.

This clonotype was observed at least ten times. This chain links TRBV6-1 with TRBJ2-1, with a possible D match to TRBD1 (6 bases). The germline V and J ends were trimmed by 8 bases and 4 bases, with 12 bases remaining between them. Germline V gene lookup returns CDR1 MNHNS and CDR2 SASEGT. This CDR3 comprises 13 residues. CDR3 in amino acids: CASSGTRYNEQFF. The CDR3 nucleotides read TGTGCCAGCTCCGGGACACGGTACAATGAGCAGTTCTTC.

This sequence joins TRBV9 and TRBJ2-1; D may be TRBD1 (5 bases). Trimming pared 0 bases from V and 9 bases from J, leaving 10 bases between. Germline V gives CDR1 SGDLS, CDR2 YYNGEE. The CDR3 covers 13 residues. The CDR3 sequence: CASSVEGAGEQFF. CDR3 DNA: TGTGCCAGCAGCGTAGAAGGGGCAGGTGAGCAGTTCTTC.

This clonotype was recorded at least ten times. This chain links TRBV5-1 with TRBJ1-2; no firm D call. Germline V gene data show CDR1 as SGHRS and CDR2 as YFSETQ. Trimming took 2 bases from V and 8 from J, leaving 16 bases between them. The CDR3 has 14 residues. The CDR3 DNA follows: TGCGCCAGCAGCTTTTCGGAGCCTGAGGGAGGCTACACCTTC. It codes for CASSFSEPEGGYTF.

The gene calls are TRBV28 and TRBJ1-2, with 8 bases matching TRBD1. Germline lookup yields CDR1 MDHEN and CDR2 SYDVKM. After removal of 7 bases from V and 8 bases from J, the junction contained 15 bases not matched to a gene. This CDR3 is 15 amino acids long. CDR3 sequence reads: CASNQVIRGLRGYTF. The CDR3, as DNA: TGTGCCAGCAACCAGGTTATCAGGGGGCTTCGGGGCTACACCTTC.

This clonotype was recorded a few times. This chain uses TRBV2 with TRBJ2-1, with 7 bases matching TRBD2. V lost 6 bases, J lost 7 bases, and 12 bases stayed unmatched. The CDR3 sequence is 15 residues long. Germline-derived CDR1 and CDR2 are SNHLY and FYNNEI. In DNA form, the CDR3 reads TGTGCCAGCAGCGCCGCGGGAGTCTCGGGGAATGAGCAGTTCTTC. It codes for CASSAAGVSGNEQFF. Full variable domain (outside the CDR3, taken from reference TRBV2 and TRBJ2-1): EPEVTQTPSHQVTQMGQEVILRCVPISNHLYFYWYRQILGQKVEFLVSFYNNEISEKSEIFDDQFSVERPDGSNFTLKIRSTKLEDSAMYFCASSAAGVSGNEQFFGPGTRLTVL.

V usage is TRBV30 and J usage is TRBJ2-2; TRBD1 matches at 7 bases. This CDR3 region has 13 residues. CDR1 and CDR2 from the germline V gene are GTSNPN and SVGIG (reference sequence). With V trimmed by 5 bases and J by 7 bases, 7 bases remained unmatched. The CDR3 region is CAWETGARGELFF. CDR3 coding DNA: TGTGCCTGGGAAACAGGGGCTCGCGGGGAGCTGTTTTTT.

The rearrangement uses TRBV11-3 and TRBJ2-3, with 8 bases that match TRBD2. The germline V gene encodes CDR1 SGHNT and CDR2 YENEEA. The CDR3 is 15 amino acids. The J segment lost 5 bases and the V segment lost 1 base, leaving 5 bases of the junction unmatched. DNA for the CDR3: TGTGCCAGCAGCTTAGCAGCGGGAGACGGAGATACGCAGTATTTT. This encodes CASSLAAGDGDTQYF.

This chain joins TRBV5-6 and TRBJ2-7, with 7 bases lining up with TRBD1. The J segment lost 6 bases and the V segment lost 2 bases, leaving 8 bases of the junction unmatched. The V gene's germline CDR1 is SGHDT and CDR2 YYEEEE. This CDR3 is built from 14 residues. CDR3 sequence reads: CASSFRQGFGEQYF. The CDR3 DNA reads TGTGCCAGCAGCTTTAGACAGGGTTTTGGCGAGCAGTACTTC. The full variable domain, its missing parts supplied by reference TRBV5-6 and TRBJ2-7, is DAGVTQSPTHLIKTRGQQVTLRCSPKSGHDTVSWYQQALGQGPQFIFQYYEEEERQRGNFPDRFSGHQFPNYSSELNVNALLLGDSALYLCASSFRQGFGEQYFGPGTRLTVT.

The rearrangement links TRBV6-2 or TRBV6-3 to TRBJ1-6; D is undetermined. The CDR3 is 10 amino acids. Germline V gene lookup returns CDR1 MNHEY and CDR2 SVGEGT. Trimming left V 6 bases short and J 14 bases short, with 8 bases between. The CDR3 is CASRGRSLHF. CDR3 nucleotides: TGTGCCAGCAGGGGCAGATCCCTCCACTTT.

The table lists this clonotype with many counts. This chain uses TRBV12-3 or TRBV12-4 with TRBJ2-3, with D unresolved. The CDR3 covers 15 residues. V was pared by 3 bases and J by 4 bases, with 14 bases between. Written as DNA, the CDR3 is TGTGCCAGCAGTTTTCTCTCCCCTCGGGCAGATACGCAGTATTTT. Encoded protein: CASSFLSPRADTQYF.

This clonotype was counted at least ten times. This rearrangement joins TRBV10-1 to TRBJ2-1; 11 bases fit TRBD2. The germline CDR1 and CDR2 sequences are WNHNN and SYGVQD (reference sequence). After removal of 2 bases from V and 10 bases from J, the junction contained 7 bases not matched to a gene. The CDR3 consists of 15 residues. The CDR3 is CASSETSGSTEEQFF. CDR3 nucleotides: TGCGCCAGCAGTGAGACTAGCGGGAGTACTGAAGAGCAGTTCTTC.

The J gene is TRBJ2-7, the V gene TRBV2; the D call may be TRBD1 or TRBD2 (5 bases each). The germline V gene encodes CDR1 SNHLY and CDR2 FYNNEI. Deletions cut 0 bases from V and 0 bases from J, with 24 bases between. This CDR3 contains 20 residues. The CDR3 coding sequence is TGTGCCAGCAGTGAAGCCGGGACGGGTTCAGGCCACACTGTCTCCTACGAGCAGTACTTC. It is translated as CASSEAGTGSGHTVSYEQYF.

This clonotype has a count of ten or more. CDR3 region: CSVEPPVWVNTEAFF. CDR3 nucleotide sequence: TGCAGCGTTGAACCTCCGGTATGGGTGAACACTGAAGCTTTCTTT. This rearrangement joins TRBV29-1 to TRBJ1-1; no definite D call. The CDR3 sequence is 15 residues long. From germline, CDR1 is SQVTM and CDR2 ANQGSEA. V lost 2 bases to trimming and J lost 0 bases, with 13 bases between them.

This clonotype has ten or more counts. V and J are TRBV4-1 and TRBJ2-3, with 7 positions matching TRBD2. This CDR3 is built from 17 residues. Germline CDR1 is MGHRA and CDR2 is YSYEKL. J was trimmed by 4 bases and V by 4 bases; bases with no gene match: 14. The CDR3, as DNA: TGCGCCAGCAGCCCCCAGGTTTGGCGGGAGACCTCAGATACGCAGTATTTT. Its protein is CASSPQVWRETSDTQYF.

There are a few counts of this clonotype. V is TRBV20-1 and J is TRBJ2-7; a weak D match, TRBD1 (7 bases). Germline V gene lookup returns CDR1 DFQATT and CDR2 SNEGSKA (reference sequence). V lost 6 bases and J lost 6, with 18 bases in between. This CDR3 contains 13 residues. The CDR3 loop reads CSAETRQGGEQYF. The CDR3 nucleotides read TGCAGTGCGGAGACTAGACAGGGTGGCGAGCAGTACTTC.

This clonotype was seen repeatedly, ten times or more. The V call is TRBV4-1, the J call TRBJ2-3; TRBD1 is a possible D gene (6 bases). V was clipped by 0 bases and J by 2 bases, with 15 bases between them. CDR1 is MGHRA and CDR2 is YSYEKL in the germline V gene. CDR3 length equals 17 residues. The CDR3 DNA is TGCGCCAGCAGCCAAGATGGGGGCGGACCATACACAGATACGCAGTATTTT. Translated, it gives CASSQDGGGPYTDTQYF.

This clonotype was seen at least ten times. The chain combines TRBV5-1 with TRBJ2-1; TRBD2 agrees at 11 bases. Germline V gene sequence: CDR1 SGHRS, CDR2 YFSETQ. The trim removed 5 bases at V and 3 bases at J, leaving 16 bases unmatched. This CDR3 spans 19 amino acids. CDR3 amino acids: CASSFDGTRLAGYYNEQFF. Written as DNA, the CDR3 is TGCGCCAGCAGTTTTGATGGGACTCGACTAGCGGGGTACTACAATGAGCAGTTCTTC. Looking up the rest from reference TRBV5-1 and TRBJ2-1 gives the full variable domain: KAGVTQTPRYLIKTRGQQVTLSCSPISGHRSVSWYQQTPGQGLQFLFEYFSETQRNKGNFPGRFSGRQFSNSRSEMNVSTLELGDSALYLCASSFDGTRLAGYYNEQFFGPGTRLTVL.

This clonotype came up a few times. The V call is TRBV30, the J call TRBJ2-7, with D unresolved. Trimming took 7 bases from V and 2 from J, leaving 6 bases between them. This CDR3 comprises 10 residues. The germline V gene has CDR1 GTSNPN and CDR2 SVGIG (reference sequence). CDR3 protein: CALAPYEQYF. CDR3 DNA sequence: TGTGCCTTGGCCCCCTACGAGCAGTACTTC.

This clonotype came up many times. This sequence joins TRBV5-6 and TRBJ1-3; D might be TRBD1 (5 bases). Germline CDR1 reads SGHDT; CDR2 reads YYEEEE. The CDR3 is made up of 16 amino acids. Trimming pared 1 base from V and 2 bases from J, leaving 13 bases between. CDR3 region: CASSLNRGLTGNTIYF. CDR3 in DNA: TGTGCCAGCAGCTTGAACCGGGGACTAACTGGAAACACCATATATTTT.

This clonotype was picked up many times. The CDR3 coding sequence is TGCAGCGTTGATAAGGGTAGCACAGATACGCAGTATTTT. As protein: CSVDKGSTDTQYF. This chain connects TRBV29-1 to TRBJ2-3, with no clear D. CDR3 length: 13 amino acids. V lost 3 bases, J lost 0 bases, and 7 bases lay in between. Germline loops: CDR1 SQVTM, CDR2 ANQGSEA.

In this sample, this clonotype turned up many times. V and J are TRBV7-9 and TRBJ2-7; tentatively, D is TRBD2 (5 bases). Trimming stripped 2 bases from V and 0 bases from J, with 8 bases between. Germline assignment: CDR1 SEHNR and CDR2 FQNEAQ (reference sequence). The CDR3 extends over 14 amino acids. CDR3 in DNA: TGTGCCAGCAGCTTAACTAGAAGCTCCTACGAGCAGTACTTC. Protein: CASSLTRSSYEQYF.

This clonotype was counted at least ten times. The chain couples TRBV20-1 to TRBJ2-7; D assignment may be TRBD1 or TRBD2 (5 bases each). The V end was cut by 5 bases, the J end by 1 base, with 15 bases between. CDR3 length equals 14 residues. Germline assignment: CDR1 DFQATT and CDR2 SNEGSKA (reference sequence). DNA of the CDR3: TGCAGTGCTGGTCCGAGGGGCGGTTCCTACGAGCAGTACTTC. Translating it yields CSAGPRGGSYEQYF.

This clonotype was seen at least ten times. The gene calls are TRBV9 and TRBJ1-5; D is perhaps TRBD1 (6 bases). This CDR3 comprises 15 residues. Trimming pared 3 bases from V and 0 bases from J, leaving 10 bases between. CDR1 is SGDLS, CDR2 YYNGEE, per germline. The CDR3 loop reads CASSATGDSNQPQHF. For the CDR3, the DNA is TGTGCCAGCAGCGCGACAGGAGATAGCAATCAGCCCCAGCATTTT.

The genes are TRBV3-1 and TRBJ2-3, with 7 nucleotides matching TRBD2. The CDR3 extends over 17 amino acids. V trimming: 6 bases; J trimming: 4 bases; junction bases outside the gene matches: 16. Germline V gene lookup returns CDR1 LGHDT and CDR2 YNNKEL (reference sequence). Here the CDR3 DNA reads TGTGCCAGCAGAGACGAGATGGGGGAGGGCCTCCCAGATACGCAGTATTTT. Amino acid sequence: CASRDEMGEGLPDTQYF.